This T cell receptor beta chain was obtained from a study of cytomegalovirus exposure and HLA in healthy donors. Details on this clone: Its cognate antigen is unknown.

Broader study findings: Overall, under 200 TCR beta chains were annotated as cytomegalovirus-associated. Rarity marked most TCR sequences, yet some public TCRs occurred in many donors. Analysis was carried out at a later point, and it linked a missense DCLRE1C variant to TCR beta V- and J-gene trimming.

This PCR relied on a set of 60 Vbeta primers and 13 Jbeta primers. Methods used by the authors: Roughly 11 million shared chains were among approximately 80 million unique TCR beta chains counted in a later analysis. Profiled with immunoSEQ multiplex PCR; TCRdb holds only in-frame clones, not every one. D and trimming were read from the DNA, whereas the V and J calls and clone size are those reported in that table. The table lists around 180,000 clones, roughly 80% of them singletons, with 2.4% in the top ten. The receptor was isolated from a male donor in good health and CMV-seronegative. Sequenced material: PBMCs.

CDR3 in amino acids: CASRNNINSYEQYF. Written as DNA, the CDR3 is TGTGCCAGCAGGAACAACATCAACAGCTACGAGCAGTACTTC. The chain links TRBV2 to TRBJ2-7; D remains unclear. The CDR3 has 14 residues. The V and J ends lost 6 bases and 3 bases respectively, with 15 bases between them. Germline loops: CDR1 SNHLY, CDR2 FYNNEI. The complete variable domain, with remaining parts taken from reference TRBV2 and TRBJ2-7, reads EPEVTQTPSHQVTQMGQEVILRCVPISNHLYFYWYRQILGQKVEFLVSFYNNEISEKSEIFDDQFSVERPDGSNFTLKIRSTKLEDSAMYFCASRNNINSYEQYFGPGTRLTVT.